These 18 T cell receptor beta chains were all obtained from the same sample, sequenced in a study of blood T cell repertoires in COVID-19. Produced via immunoSEQ multiplex PCR; TCRdb's table is partial and in-frame only. Here the sample spans 90,000 to 130,000 clones, approximately 82% being singletons. The sample taken for sequencing was peripheral blood. The source is a woman older than 75 with acute or convalescent COVID-19.

This clone has only a few counts. The chain carries TRBV5-1 and TRBJ2-1; 10 bases align to TRBD1. Looked up from germline, CDR1 is SGHRS and CDR2 is YFSETQ. The ends lost 4 bases at V and 3 bases at J; junction bases unmatched: 4. The CDR3 contains 15 residues. The CDR3 region has the DNA TGCGCCAGCAGCCCCGGGACAGGGGTCTACAATGAGCAGTTCTTC. Amino acid sequence: CASSPGTGVYNEQFF.

This clone was picked up one time. The chain couples TRBV28 to TRBJ2-2; D may be TRBD2 (6 bases). The CDR3 runs 14 residues. The ends were cut back, 6 bases at V and 7 bases at J, with 15 bases in the middle. The germline gives CDR1 MDHEN, CDR2 SYDVKM. In DNA form, the CDR3 reads TGTGCCAGCAGCACATCTGGGGGGATCGGGGAGCTGTTTTTT. Its translation is CASSTSGGIGELFF.

The chain carries TRBV19 and TRBJ1-1; 10 nucleotides match TRBD1. The CDR3 extends over 15 amino acids. Looked up from germline, CDR1 is LNHDA and CDR2 is SQIVND (reference sequence). J gave up 4 bases and V 7 bases, and 9 bases lay outside the gene matches. DNA for the CDR3: TGTGCCAGTATTTTAGGGACAGGGGTCCCCACTGAAGCTTTCTTT. Protein: CASILGTGVPTEAFF.

This clone was counted between two and nine times. The chain links TRBV19 to TRBJ1-3, with 7 bases fitting TRBD1. Germline V gene lookup returns CDR1 LNHDA and CDR2 SQIVND (reference sequence). V dropped 4 bases and J dropped 0; count of bases not matched to a gene: 6. This CDR3 spans 16 amino acids. For the CDR3, the DNA is TGTGCCAGTAGTAAATACAGGGGAAACTCTGGAAACACCATATATTTT. It specifies CASSKYRGNSGNTIYF.

This CDR3 reads CASTPSETQYF. CDR3 nucleotides: TGTGCCAGCACTCCTTCGGAGACCCAGTACTTC. The chain employs TRBV6-5 and TRBJ2-5; D is unresolved. CDR3 length: 11 residues. Germline-derived CDR1 and CDR2 are MNHEY and SVGAGI. Trimming cost V 7 bases and J 5 bases, with 8 bases left between them.

This clone has only a few counts. The rearrangement joins TRBV30 to TRBJ2-3; 11 bases align to TRBD2. V shed 3 bases and J 2 bases; nucleotides not matched to a gene: 4. This CDR3 region has 15 residues. CDR1 and CDR2 from the germline V gene are GTSNPN and SVGIG (reference sequence). This CDR3 reads CAWSLGLADTDTQYF. CDR3 bases: TGTGCCTGGAGCCTGGGACTAGCGGACACAGATACGCAGTATTTT.

The V and J genes are TRBV30 and TRBJ2-7; D remains ambiguous. The CDR3 runs to 13 residues. Germline assignment: CDR1 GTSNPN and CDR2 SVGIG (reference sequence). Deletions cut 3 bases from V and 3 bases from J, with 12 bases between. The CDR3 spells CAWSTVLNYEQYF. For the CDR3, the DNA is TGTGCCTGGAGCACGGTCCTCAACTACGAGCAGTACTTC.

The V call is TRBV6-2 or TRBV6-3, the J call TRBJ2-3; possibly TRBD2 for D (6 bases). In germline, CDR1 is MNHEY, CDR2 SVGEGT. V gave up 5 bases and J gave up 8 bases, with 14 bases separating them. The CDR3 spans 13 residues. The CDR3 coding sequence is TGTGCCAGCAGTACCTCCGGGACTTCTACGCAGTATTTT. Protein: CASSTSGTSTQYF.

V usage is TRBV5-1 and J usage is TRBJ2-3, with 9 bases aligning to TRBD2. The CDR3 has 16 amino acids. Trimming at V came to 6 bases and at J to 0 bases, leaving 8 bases not matched to a gene. Germline lookup yields CDR1 SGHRS and CDR2 YFSETQ. The DNA for the CDR3 is TGCGCCAGCACCCATAGCGGGAGACCTAGCACAGATACGCAGTATTTT. As protein: CASTHSGRPSTDTQYF.

The chain combines TRBV5-1 with TRBJ1-6, with 9 bases fitting TRBD1. This CDR3 comprises 18 residues. Germline values: CDR1 SGHRS, CDR2 YFSETQ. The ends lost 3 bases at V and 3 bases at J; junction bases unmatched: 10. The CDR3 region has the DNA TGCGCCAGCAGCTGGGGACAGGGAAGAGACTTCTATAATTCACCCCTCCACTTT. It is translated as CASSWGQGRDFYNSPLHF.

Notes on this clone: Other DNA variants within this sample encode the same CDR3. The chain couples TRBV2 to TRBJ2-5, with 7 bases identical to TRBD2. The CDR3 loop spans 13 amino acids. Trimming removed 4 bases from V and 2 bases from J; junction bases left unmatched: 1. The V gene's germline CDR1 is SNHLY and CDR2 FYNNEI. The CDR3 DNA sequence: TGTGCCAGCAGTGGACTAGCACAAGAGACCCAGTACTTC. This gives the protein CASSGLAQETQYF.

The J gene is TRBJ2-2, the V gene TRBV5-6; D gene unclear. Trimming took off 4 bases at V and 1 base at J, with 11 bases between the two ends. CDR1 and CDR2 (germline): SGHDT, YYEEEE. The CDR3 is 15 amino acids. This CDR3 is CASSPRSWNTGELFF. CDR3 bases: TGTGCCAGCAGCCCGCGGTCCTGGAACACCGGGGAGCTGTTTTTT. The entire variable domain, with the rest obtained from reference TRBV5-6 and TRBJ2-2, is as follows: DAGVTQSPTHLIKTRGQQVTLRCSPKSGHDTVSWYQQALGQGPQFIFQYYEEEERQRGNFPDRFSGHQFPNYSSELNVNALLLGDSALYLCASSPRSWNTGELFFGEGSRLTVL.

This clone turned up a few times. The J gene is TRBJ2-3, the V gene TRBV2; D perhaps matches TRBD2 (6 bases). The CDR3 has 17 residues. CDR1 and CDR2 from the germline V gene are SNHLY and FYNNEI. V was pared by 6 bases and J by 1 base, with 20 bases between. The CDR3 loop reads CASRDTRRDSRTDTQYF. The CDR3 DNA sequence: TGTGCCAGCAGAGATACTCGCCGGGACTCACGCACAGATACGCAGTATTTT. Together with reference TRBV2 and TRBJ2-3, the CDR3 gives the full variable domain: EPEVTQTPSHQVTQMGQEVILRCVPISNHLYFYWYRQILGQKVEFLVSFYNNEISEKSEIFDDQFSVERPDGSNFTLKIRSTKLEDSAMYFCASRDTRRDSRTDTQYFGPGTRLTVL.

This clone is classed as medium-sized. This chain connects TRBV7-3 to TRBJ2-2; 8 bases agree with TRBD2. This CDR3 spans 16 amino acids. Germline V CDR1 and CDR2: SGHTA, FQGTGA. After removal of 5 bases from V and 6 bases from J, the junction contained 11 bases not matched to a gene. The CDR3 loop reads CASSPLERGLPGELFF. In DNA, the CDR3 is TGTGCCAGCAGCCCACTAGAGCGGGGGCTTCCCGGGGAGCTGTTTTTT. Supplemented by reference TRBV7-3 and TRBJ2-2, the full variable domain reads GAGVSQTPSNKVTEKGKYVELRCDPISGHTALYWYRQSLGQGPEFLIYFQGTGAADDSGLPNDRFFAVRPEGSVSTLKIQRTERGDSAVYLCASSPLERGLPGELFFGEGSRLTVL.

The V gene is TRBV28, the J gene TRBJ1-3; D may be TRBD1 (6 bases). The germline V gene has CDR1 MDHEN and CDR2 SYDVKM. There are 14 residues in the CDR3. V was trimmed by 2 bases and J by 3 bases, leaving 8 bases between them. The CDR3: CASSLGGVGNTIYF. CDR3 nucleotides: TGTGCCAGCAGTTTAGGGGGCGTTGGAAACACCATATATTTT.

This rearrangement joins TRBV24-1 to TRBJ2-1; tentatively, D is TRBD2 (7 bases). The CDR3 spans 17 residues. V dropped 8 bases and J dropped 6 bases, with 25 bases sitting between them. CDR1 and CDR2 (germline): KGHDR, SFDVKD. CDR3 residues: CATTILGGGPLVNEQFF. The CDR3 nucleotides are TGTGCCACCACCATTTTAGGGGGGGGCCCTTTAGTCAATGAGCAGTTCTTC.

The rearrangement uses TRBV6-4 and TRBJ2-3; 9 bases line up with TRBD2. The V gene's germline CDR1 is MRHNA and CDR2 SNTAGT. CDR3 size: 14 residues. The ends lost 4 bases at V and 3 bases at J; junction bases unmatched: 2. The CDR3 is CASSVGLATDTQYF. In DNA, the CDR3 is TGTGCCAGCAGTGTGGGACTAGCAACAGATACGCAGTATTTT.

This clone has only a few counts. This chain links TRBV6-2 or TRBV6-3 with TRBJ2-7; TRBD2 is a possible D gene (6 bases). The germline V gene has CDR1 MNHEY and CDR2 SVGEGT. V lost 5 bases to trimming and J lost 3 bases, with 17 bases between them. The CDR3 is 15 amino acids. CDR3 bases: TGTGCCAGCAGTCCCCGCCCGGGACTTCTCTACGAGCAGTACTTC. Its protein product is CASSPRPGLLYEQYF.